This TCR beta chain was identified during a study of T cell responses to AZD1222 COVID-19 vaccine. Study-level points and caveats: Spike-specific TCR depth and breadth grew after two AZD1222 doses. Clonal diversity was possibly underestimated; the donors were predominantly white British and more often female.

The V end was cut by 7 bases, the J end by 4 bases, with 19 bases between. CDR3 size: 15 residues. Looked up from germline, CDR1 is LGHNA and CDR2 is YSLEER. A word on this clone: What it binds is unknown.

The data were produced by immunoSEQ multiplex PCR, yet TCRdb's version contains in-frame clones alone and is incomplete. The profile shows more than 100,000 clones, more than 85% of them singletons. The sequence came from an adult in good health. The chain is built from TRBV4-3 and TRBJ1-2; D ambiguous. The source material was peripheral blood, sampled on day 0 of AZD1222 vaccination. The CDR3 DNA is TGCGCCAGCAATCCTGCGCGACACGGTTCCTATGGCTACACCTTC. Translating gives CASNPARHGSYGYTF.